This entry features one TCR beta chain sequence. Its target is unknown. Pools of viral peptides were used by the ViraFEST assay to expand antigen-specific CD4+ T cells ahead of sequencing. CD4+ T cells were isolated after nine to ten days of culture. All study participants received two doses of BNT162b2 or mRNA-1273 vaccine. IL-2 at 10 IU/ml and peptides at 7.5 to 10 ug/ml were added to cultured PBMC, around 1.9 million per well. These data originate in a study of vaccination effects on CD4 cells after COVID-19. The repertoire was sequenced with immunoSEQ multiplex PCR; TCRdb's copy has only in-frame clones and lacks some. The repertoire has 30,000 to 40,000 clones, 55% to 75% of them found once; the top ten carry around 12%. Sequenced material: CD4+ T cells from PBMCs cultured with HCoV-229E spike peptides, taken after COVID-19 vaccination. This clonotype was sampled from a human donor who received a COVID-19 vaccine.

This CDR3 reads CSARNSLGYTF. As DNA, the CDR3 is TGCAGTGCTAGAAACAGTTTGGGGTACACCTTC. The chain has TRBV20-1 and TRBJ1-2, with unresolved D. The CDR3 loop spans 11 amino acids. Trimming removed 2 bases from V and 11 bases from J, with 12 bases in between. The germline V gene has CDR1 DFQATT and CDR2 SNEGSKA (reference sequence).